The text below deals with one T cell receptor beta chain. The data were taken from a study of PD-1 blockade in classical Hodgkin lymphoma. For the study at large: The study gave patients nivolumab 3 mg/kg intravenously every 2 weeks.

Described time point: cycle 4 day 1 (C4D1), after 5 to 7 weeks of nivolumab. Each of the patients experienced relapse following autologous stem cell transplantation, and their brentuximab vedotin exposure differed. Germline CDR1 and CDR2: LNHDA and SQIVND (reference sequence). V dropped 6 bases and J dropped 3; count of bases not matched to a gene: 7. CDR3 length: 15 residues. The method was immunoSEQ multiplex PCR; TCRdb's version includes in-frame clones alone and lacks a portion of them. The table has just under 40,000 clones, about 80% seen once; the top ten hold 9.8%. The source was peripheral blood mononuclear cells (PBMCs), collected before the fourth cycle of nivolumab. This clonotype was obtained from a human donor with classical Hodgkin lymphoma. V is TRBV19 and J is TRBJ1-5; TRBD1 agrees at 8 bases. The CDR3 nucleotides read TGTGCCAGTAGCCCCCGACAGGGGTCCAATCAGCCCCAGCATTTT. Its translation is CASSPRQGSNQPQHF.